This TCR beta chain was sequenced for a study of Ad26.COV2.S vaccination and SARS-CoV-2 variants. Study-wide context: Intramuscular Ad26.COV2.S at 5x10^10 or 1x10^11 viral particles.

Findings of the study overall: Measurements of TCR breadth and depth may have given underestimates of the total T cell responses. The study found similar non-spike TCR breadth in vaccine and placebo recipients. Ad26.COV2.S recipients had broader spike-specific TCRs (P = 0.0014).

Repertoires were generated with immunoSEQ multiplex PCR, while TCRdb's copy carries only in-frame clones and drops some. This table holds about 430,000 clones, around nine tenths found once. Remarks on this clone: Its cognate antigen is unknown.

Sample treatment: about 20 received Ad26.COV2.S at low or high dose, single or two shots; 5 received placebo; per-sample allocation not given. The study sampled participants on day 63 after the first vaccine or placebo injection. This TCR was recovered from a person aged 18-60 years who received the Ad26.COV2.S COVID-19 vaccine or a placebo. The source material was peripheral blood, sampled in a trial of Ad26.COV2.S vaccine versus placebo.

The CDR3 nucleotides read TGTGCCATCAGTGATAGCGGGGTGTTGCAGCCCCAGCATTTT. Its protein product is CAISDSGVLQPQHF. The gene calls are TRBV10-3 and TRBJ1-5; D call uncertain. The CDR3 loop spans 14 amino acids. Germline-derived CDR1 and CDR2 are ENHRY and SYGVKD. The germline V and J ends were trimmed by 3 bases and 7 bases, with 13 bases remaining between them.